This TCR beta chain is from a study of blood T cell repertoires in COVID-19. Study summary: Italy, Spain and the United States were the sources of the convalescent and acute COVID-19 samples. Sample material is recorded as cDNA or gDNA derived from T cells, B-cell-depleted T cells, or PBMCs.

Authors' processing steps: It was from reference gene primer amplification that nucleated cell counts were estimated. TCRdb's copy holds only in-frame clones and misses some; the assay was immunoSEQ multiplex PCR. The V and J calls and the clone size are those of that table, but D and trimming were determined from the DNA. The table shows over 30,000 clones, with over 75% occurring only once. The CDR3 runs 17 residues. Germline CDR1 reads KGHSH; CDR2 reads LQKENI. Trimming stripped 0 bases from V and 4 bases from J, with 19 bases between. The specimen was peripheral blood. The chain carries TRBV18 and TRBJ2-7, with unresolved D. The source of this sequence is a man older than 75 with active or convalescent COVID-19. CDR3 sequence: CASSPPGKSRAGYEQYF. As DNA, the CDR3 is TGTGCCAGCTCACCACCGGGCAAAAGCAGAGCTGGGTACGAGCAGTACTTC.